The 27 T cell receptor beta chains listed next were all sequenced from one sample in a study of blood T cell repertoires in COVID-19. Profiled with immunoSEQ multiplex PCR; TCRdb holds only in-frame clones, not every one. The sample lists almost 300,000 clones, around nine tenths occurring once. The sequencing input was peripheral blood. These receptors originate from a man in his 70s with acute or convalescent COVID-19.

The V gene is TRBV18, the J gene TRBJ1-1, with TRBD1 identical over 7 bases. CDR3 length equals 15 residues. CDR1 and CDR2 from the germline V gene are KGHSH and LQKENI. J gave up 7 bases and V 4 bases, and 12 bases lay outside the gene matches. CDR3 sequence (DNA): TGTGCCAGCTCACTGGTGACAGGGTTTGGCATTGAAGCTTTCTTT. Protein sequence: CASSLVTGFGIEAFF.

The J gene is TRBJ1-6, the V gene TRBV28; no definite D call. V lost 3 bases and J 7 bases, leaving 13 bases between the germline ends. This CDR3 contains 15 residues. The germline V gene has CDR1 MDHEN and CDR2 SYDVKM. This chain's CDR3 is CASSLYPGGNSPLHF. The CDR3 DNA reads TGTGCCAGCAGTTTGTATCCGGGAGGGAATTCACCCCTCCACTTT. Filled out from reference TRBV28 and TRBJ1-6, the complete variable domain reads DVKVTQSSRYLVKRTGEKVFLECVQDMDHENMFWYRQDPGLGLRLIYFSYDVKMKEKGDIPEGYSVSREKKERFSLILESASTNQTSMYLCASSLYPGGNSPLHFGNGTRLTVT.

The V and J genes are TRBV7-2 and TRBJ1-4; 8 positions match TRBD1. Germline V gene sequence: CDR1 SGHTA, CDR2 FQGNSA. Trimming removed 3 bases from V and 8 bases from J; junction bases left unmatched: 8. The CDR3 extends over 15 amino acids. CDR3 loop: CASSFRTGIGEKLFF. The CDR3 DNA follows: TGTGCCAGCAGCTTCCGGACAGGGATTGGGGAAAAACTGTTTTTT.

CDR3 DNA sequence: TGTGCCAGTAGTTTCTCTAGCGGAACCTACGAGCAGTACTTC. The encoded protein is CASSFSSGTYEQYF. The chain has TRBV19 and TRBJ2-7, with 7 bases aligning to TRBD2. The junction had 6 bases not matched to a gene; V was cut back by 5 bases and J by 2 bases. The CDR3 contains 14 residues. Germline CDR1 LNHDA, CDR2 SQIVND (reference sequence).

The rearrangement uses TRBV10-3 and TRBJ2-3, with a possible D match to TRBD1 (5 bases). Trimming pared 7 bases from V and 6 bases from J, leaving 11 bases between. Germline V CDR1 and CDR2: ENHRY, SYGVKD. The length of the CDR3 is 12 residues. The CDR3 coding sequence is TGTGCCATCACCTCAGGGCCTGATACGCAGTATTTT. As protein: CAITSGPDTQYF.

Turning to this clone: A read error may account for a junction end that differs from germline. The gene calls are TRBV3-1 (or the pseudogene TRBV3-2) and TRBJ1-4; D gene uncertain. The CDR3 covers 13 residues. Germline V gene lookup returns CDR1 LGHDT and CDR2 YNNKEL (reference sequence). In nucleotides, the CDR3 is TGTGCCAGCACCCAAAGAGCGGTTGAAAAACTGTTTTTT. This encodes CASTQRAVEKLFF.

This rearrangement joins TRBV28 to TRBJ2-1; possible D gene TRBD2, 5 bases. The CDR3 runs to 15 residues. Trimming left V 4 bases short and J 6 bases short, with 16 bases between. From germline, CDR1 is MDHEN and CDR2 SYDVKM. Here the CDR3 DNA reads TGTGCCAGCAGTTCCTCCCTTTGGAGGTCCAATGAGCAGTTCTTC. Its protein product is CASSSSLWRSNEQFF. The full variable domain, completed using reference TRBV28 and TRBJ2-1, is DVKVTQSSRYLVKRTGEKVFLECVQDMDHENMFWYRQDPGLGLRLIYFSYDVKMKEKGDIPEGYSVSREKKERFSLILESASTNQTSMYLCASSSSLWRSNEQFFGPGTRLTVL.

This clone was detected only once. The V gene is TRBV7-2, the J gene TRBJ2-5; 8 bases are shared with TRBD1. This CDR3 contains 14 residues. Germline V gives CDR1 SGHTA, CDR2 FQGNSA. J was trimmed by 3 bases and V by 7 bases; bases with no gene match: 7. CDR3 sequence reads: CASTRTGSEETQYF. The CDR3 DNA reads TGTGCCAGCACGAGGACAGGGTCCGAAGAGACCCAGTACTTC.

V and J are TRBV4-2 and TRBJ2-4, with D maybe TRBD1 (5 bases). The CDR3 sequence is 14 residues long. Trimming pared 4 bases from V and 6 bases from J, leaving 13 bases between. CDR1 and CDR2 from the germline V gene are LGHNA and YNFKEQ. CDR3 in DNA: TGTGCCAGCAGCCGGGAAAGGGGCCCAAACATTCAGTACTTC. It codes for CASSRERGPNIQYF.

V gene TRBV14 combines with J gene TRBJ2-5, with 13 bases fitting TRBD2. The CDR3 is made up of 18 amino acids. Trimming took 0 bases from V and 5 from J; bases not matched to a gene: 9. The V gene's germline CDR1 is SGHDN and CDR2 FVKESK. The CDR3 DNA sequence: TGTGCCAGCAGCCAAGATCGTTGGACTAGCGGGAGAAGGGAGACCCAGTACTTC. This encodes CASSQDRWTSGRRETQYF.

This clone was seen only once. V and J are TRBV5-4 and TRBJ2-6; 7 bases are a match to TRBD1. There are 17 residues in the CDR3. Germline lookup yields CDR1 SGHNT and CDR2 YYREEE (reference sequence). The trim removed 0 bases at V and 0 bases at J, leaving 3 bases unmatched. In nucleotides, the CDR3 is TGTGCCAGCAGCTTGGGGACAGGTTCCTCTGGGGCCAACGTCCTGACTTTC. Its protein product is CASSLGTGSSGANVLTF.

For this clone: At one boundary the junction diverges from the germline segment, which might be a read error. This chain uses TRBV12-3 or TRBV12-4 with TRBJ2-7; 8 bases agree with TRBD1. The CDR3 is 13 amino acids. CDR3 nucleotide sequence: TGTGCCAGCAGTGAGTTAGGACAGGGCGAGGAGTACTTC. The encoded protein is CASSELGQGEEYF.

V and J are TRBV10-3 and TRBJ2-7; TRBD2 aligns across 9 bases. CDR1 is ENHRY and CDR2 is SYGVKD in the germline V gene. The CDR3 has 14 amino acids. V shed 1 base and J 5 bases; nucleotides not matched to a gene: 3. The CDR3: CAISELAGVNEQYF. CDR3 in DNA: TGTGCCATCAGTGAGTTAGCGGGAGTAAACGAGCAGTACTTC.

V gene TRBV27 combines with J gene TRBJ1-6; no clear D. With 3 bases removed from V and 0 bases from J, the gap between germline ends came to 9 bases. Germline CDR1 and CDR2: MNHEY and SMNVEV (reference sequence). The CDR3 has 16 amino acids. CDR3 in amino acids: CASSFTRSSYNSPLHF. In DNA, the CDR3 is TGTGCCAGCAGTTTCACCCGCAGCTCCTATAATTCACCCCTCCACTTT.

V and J are TRBV6-2 or TRBV6-3 and TRBJ2-1; D might be TRBD2 (6 bases). The CDR3 has 13 amino acids. V lost 6 bases, J lost 7 bases, and 13 bases lay in between. Looked up from germline, CDR1 is MNHEY and CDR2 is SVGEGT. CDR3 coding DNA: TGTGCCAGCAGCGACGGGGGAGGTAATGAGCAGTTCTTC. Its protein product is CASSDGGGNEQFF.

This clone was detected once. This chain joins TRBV28 and TRBJ2-7, with TRBD1 as a possible D gene (5 bases). In germline, CDR1 is MDHEN, CDR2 SYDVKM. Trimming stripped 8 bases from V and 3 bases from J, with 14 bases between. The CDR3 has 13 amino acids. The CDR3 sequence: CASAPPGNYEQYF. As DNA, the CDR3 is TGTGCCAGCGCACCCCCAGGGAACTACGAGCAGTACTTC. Using reference TRBV28 and TRBJ2-7 for the parts outside the CDR3, the full variable domain is DVKVTQSSRYLVKRTGEKVFLECVQDMDHENMFWYRQDPGLGLRLIYFSYDVKMKEKGDIPEGYSVSREKKERFSLILESASTNQTSMYLCASAPPGNYEQYFGPGTRLTVT.

The rearrangement links TRBV7-2 to TRBJ1-1, with TRBD1 matching 7 bases. In germline, CDR1 is SGHTA, CDR2 FQGNSA. This CDR3 has 14 amino acids. J lost 6 bases, V lost 2 bases, and 6 bases had no gene match. DNA for the CDR3: TGTGCCAGCAGCTTACGACAGGGTATCGCTGAAGCTTTCTTT. Residues: CASSLRQGIAEAFF.

V gene TRBV19 combines with J gene TRBJ2-1; 7 bases are a match to TRBD2. This CDR3 comprises 13 residues. CDR1 LNHDA and CDR2 SQIVND come from the germline V gene (reference sequence). Losses at the gene ends were 6 bases for V and 5 bases for J; bases not matched to a gene: 4. As DNA, the CDR3 is TGTGCCAGTAGCCGGGACTACAACAATGAGCAGTTCTTC. Translation: CASSRDYNNEQFF.

This chain joins TRBV7-9 and TRBJ1-3, with D possibly being TRBD1 (6 bases). Trimming took 5 bases from V and 4 from J, leaving 15 bases between them. The CDR3 runs 15 residues. CDR1 and CDR2 from the germline V gene are SEHNR and FQNEAQ (reference sequence). The DNA for the CDR3 is TGTGCCAGCAGCCCTGTCGAGGGGGAAGGAAACACCATATATTTT. Translating gives CASSPVEGEGNTIYF.

V gene TRBV6-2 or TRBV6-3 combines with J gene TRBJ2-7, with 8 nucleotides matching TRBD1. CDR3 size: 17 residues. The ends lost 6 bases at V and 1 base at J; junction bases unmatched: 14. Germline assignment: CDR1 MNHEY and CDR2 SVGEGT. DNA of the CDR3: TGTGCCAGCAGCCACAGACAGGGGATCGTCGGGTCCTACGAGCAGTACTTC. Its protein is CASSHRQGIVGSYEQYF.

The J gene is TRBJ2-3, the V gene TRBV6-2 or TRBV6-3; 8 nucleotides align to TRBD2. With V trimmed by 5 bases and J by 2 bases, 12 bases remained unmatched. CDR3 length: 17 amino acids. Germline-derived CDR1 and CDR2 are MNHEY and SVGEGT. The CDR3 here is CASSDHRTSWSTDTQYF. The CDR3 DNA is TGTGCCAGCAGTGACCACCGGACTAGCTGGTCCACAGATACGCAGTATTTT.

This chain uses TRBV9 with TRBJ2-2, with D maybe TRBD1 (5 bases). This CDR3 has 13 residues. The V and J ends lost 2 bases and 4 bases respectively, with 6 bases between them. Per the germline V gene, CDR1 is SGDLS and CDR2 is YYNGEE. The CDR3 DNA sequence: TGTGCCAGCAGCGTGACAGTCACCGGGGAGCTGTTTTTT. This translates into CASSVTVTGELFF.

V gene TRBV30 combines with J gene TRBJ1-6, with 12 positions matching TRBD1. Germline-derived CDR1 and CDR2 are GTSNPN and SVGIG (reference sequence). The ends lost 0 bases at V and 5 bases at J; junction bases unmatched: 20. This CDR3 has 22 residues. The CDR3 DNA reads TGTGCCTGGAGTGTATATCGTCCCTACCGGGACAGGGGGCGCGAAGATAATTCACCCCTCCACTTT. This translates into CAWSVYRPYRDRGREDNSPLHF.

J is TRBJ2-7 and V is TRBV19, with 9 bases lining up with TRBD2. The J call may be mistaken, given a closer DNA end match to TRBJ2-1. This CDR3 has 14 amino acids. Germline V lookup: CDR1 LNHDA, CDR2 SQIVND (reference sequence). The CDR3 is CASSISGRDYEQFF. For the CDR3, the DNA is TGTGCCAGTAGTATTAGCGGGAGAGACTATGAGCAGTTCTTC.

The chain joins TRBV5-6 to TRBJ2-5, with 7 positions matching TRBD1. The CDR3 extends over 14 amino acids. Germline lookup yields CDR1 SGHDT and CDR2 YYEEEE. J lost 0 bases, V lost 6 bases, and 5 bases had no gene match. The CDR3 DNA reads TGTGCCAGCAATGAAAGGGGGCACCAAGAGACCCAGTACTTC. Protein: CASNERGHQETQYF.

The rearrangement joins TRBV28 to TRBJ2-1; weak D call: TRBD1 (6 bases). V was shortened by 1 base and J by 2 bases, with 12 bases between the two germline ends. In germline, CDR1 is MDHEN, CDR2 SYDVKM. This CDR3 is built from 16 residues. For the CDR3, the DNA is TGTGCCAGCAGTTTATACACCGGGGACACCTACAATGAGCAGTTCTTC. Protein sequence: CASSLYTGDTYNEQFF.

CDR3 in DNA: TGTGCCAGCAGTGGTAACACTGGGGCCAACGTCCTGACTTTC. Translating it yields CASSGNTGANVLTF. V gene TRBV25-1 combines with J gene TRBJ2-6, with D unresolved. Trimming stripped 4 bases from V and 2 bases from J, with 6 bases between. CDR3 length: 14 amino acids. Per germline, CDR1 MGHDK and CDR2 SYGVNS.